The clone carrying this T cell receptor beta chain was seen a single time. An input of about 0.5 to 1 ug of RNA was subjected to reverse transcription using random hexamers. immunoSEQ multiplex PCR amplified TCR beta CDR3 across 54 Vbeta, 13 Jbeta. TCRdb analysed the immunoSEQ multiplex PCR reads with MiXCR anew, one entry per CDR3 protein. The sample records 45,000 to 60,000 distinct CDR3 sequences, roughly 93% being singletons. The data stem from a study of CD8 T cells in Susac syndrome. Deletions cut 1 base from V and 0 bases from J, with 7 bases between. CDR1 and CDR2 (germline): LNHDA, SQIVND (reference sequence). The CDR3 length is 14 residues.

The source material was CD8+ T cells from PBMCs. The sequence came from a human donor with multiple sclerosis. The V gene is TRBV19, the J gene TRBJ2-7; D not certain. DNA for the CDR3: TGTGCCAGTAGTATAGGCGGAGCCTCCTACGAGCAGTACTTC. It encodes CASSIGGASYEQYF.